The clone carrying this T cell receptor beta chain has at least ten counts. Its cognate antigen is unknown. Germline lookup yields CDR1 SGHRS and CDR2 YFSETQ. V gave up 2 bases and J gave up 6 bases, with 8 bases separating them. This CDR3 is 12 amino acids long. RNA transcripts were the template for amplifying TCR beta CDR3 regions. A set of HTBI primers served as the primers for a first-round RT-PCR of the TCR CDR3. A single record per CDR3 protein comes from TCRdb applying MiXCR to the multiplex PCR reads. This table has about 560,000 distinct CDR3 sequences, roughly 50% appearing once. The data belong to a study of T cells in Graves' hyperthyroidism and ophthalmopathy. Study-wide points: Among thyroid clonotypes expanded above 0.001, most also appeared in blood.

The sequenced sample consisted of peripheral blood or thyroid tissue (not recorded which). V and J are TRBV5-1 and TRBJ1-2; perhaps TRBD1 as D (5 bases). This TCR was sampled from a woman under 30 with Graves' hyperthyroidism. The DNA for the CDR3 is TGCGCCAGCAGCTTTCAGGGTGATGGCTACACCTTC. It is translated as CASSFQGDGYTF. Together with reference TRBV5-1 and TRBJ1-2, the CDR3 gives the full variable domain: KAGVTQTPRYLIKTRGQQVTLSCSPISGHRSVSWYQQTPGQGLQFLFEYFSETQRNKGNFPGRFSGRQFSNSRSEMNVSTLELGDSALYLCASSFQGDGYTFGSGTRLTVV.